This T cell receptor (beta chain) was sequenced for a study of T cells in Graves' hyperthyroidism and ophthalmopathy. Looking at the study overall: Peripheral blood was obtained at initial diagnosis, preceding any treatment.

TCR beta CDR3 sequences were amplified from RNA transcripts. First-round RT-PCR of the TCR CDR3 relied on the HTBI primer set. TCRdb re-called the multiplex PCR reads with MiXCR, one entry per CDR3 protein. This sample has roughly 740,000 distinct CDR3 sequences, with about a sixth found just once. Stable Graves' hyperthyroidism meant no ophthalmopathy progression within 18 months. Comment on this clonotype: What it binds is unknown.

Study-wide findings and caveats: Ophthalmopathy stood apart from stable hyperthyroidism in a 13 V-J model.

Sequencing input: blood. This TCR derives from a young man with Graves' hyperthyroidism.

The CDR3 region has the DNA TGTGCCACGAGGACTAGCGGGAGAAGAGGTGAGCAGTTCTTC. The encoded protein is CATRTSGRRGEQFF. The V and J genes are TRBV6-1 and TRBJ2-1; 13 bases fit TRBD2. The CDR3 contains 14 residues. CDR1 and CDR2 from the germline V gene are MNHNS and SASEGT. The V segment lost 10 bases and the J segment 9 bases; nucleotides outside the gene matches: 9.